The sequence of this T cell receptor (beta chain) was determined in a study of OX40 agonist ivuxolimab in advanced cancers. The study in broad terms: The costimulatory receptor OX40 (CD134) was targeted by ivuxolimab, a fully human IgG2 agonistic monoclonal antibody. Prior anti-PD-1, anti-PD-L1 or anti-CTLA-4 therapy was permitted, and checkpoint inhibitors had been received by around 39% of dose-escalation patients. The dose-escalation cohort was roughly 87% male with a mean age of about 60 years, ranging from roughly 23 to 85. Among the 50 to 55 dose-escalation patients, around 20 had hepatocellular carcinoma, roughly 15 melanoma, 9 renal cell carcinoma and 9 head and neck cancer. Intravenous ivuxolimab was administered to patients every 2 weeks at six dose levels: 0.01, 0.1, 0.3, 1.5, 3 and 10 mg/kg. Partial responses occurred in three dose-escalation patients, of whom one had hepatocellular carcinoma and two had cutaneous melanoma. The paper covers the monotherapy dose-escalation part of the phase I ivuxolimab trial, which included N of about 56 patients. The purpose of peripheral TCRbeta sequencing was to test whether ivuxolimab changed TCR sequence diversity and led to clonal T-cell expansion.

Genomic DNA was extracted from sorted cells for sequencing of the TCRbeta CDR3 region. TCRbeta CDR3 regions were sequenced using the immunoSEQ Assay. The immuneACCESS repertoire file appears here via TCRdb, limited to in-frame rearrangements. These files lack a portion of the clones; in checked studies, under half of the deficit traces to unresolved V genes, and the cause of the others is not known. The sample data list more than 25,000 clones, and more than 75% of these were observed just once. Around a fifth of the sample is held by the ten biggest clonotypes. For this clone: It lacks a known antigen. Base qualities are not provided; no much larger clone lies one nucleotide away.

The trial excluded patients who had a history of autoimmune disease or were on systemic immunosuppression. Peripheral blood for TCR sequencing was collected from all dose cohorts at baseline, on cycle 4 day 1, and on cycle 7 day 1. The samples were drawn from a first-in-human, open-label, multicenter phase I dose-escalation trial of ivuxolimab. Adults with locally advanced or metastatic head and neck squamous cell, hepatocellular, melanoma or renal cell carcinoma were enrolled in the trial. Before TCR sequencing, CD4+ T cells and CD8+ T cells from peripheral blood were sorted into separate populations. The full study reports these points: Low levels of normalized T-cell clonal expansion were also seen in some nonresponding patients. At doses from 0.1 to 3.0 mg/kg, clonal expansion was seen in both CD4+ and CD8+ blood T cells between baseline and week 6. After ivuxolimab, CD8+ T cells had more expanded clones than CD4+ T cells on average. In partial responders in the 0.1-3.0 mg/kg groups, normalized peripheral clonal expansion was found to be among the lowest, especially among CD8+ T cells. Which antigens the clonally expanded peripheral T cells were specific for was not determined.

Measured from the cysteine to the phenylalanine, the CDR3 is 17 residues long. Only the CDR3 DNA is retained, 51 bases long and in frame from the first base. CDR1 and CDR2 were assigned from the germline V gene as SGHAT and FQNNGV. Trimming takes 0 bases off V and 7 bases off J; junction bases not matched to a gene: 11. This clonotype was obtained from an adult with an advanced solid tumor such as melanoma, head and neck, liver or kidney cancer. Source: CD4+ or CD8+ T cells sorted from blood, taken in a trial of the OX40 agonist ivuxolimab. This chain is built from TRBV11-2 and TRBJ2-5; TRBD2 matches 10 bases in the middle. The DNA is TGTGCCAGCAGCTTAGATATTAGCGGGGGGCCAGCAGGGACCCAGTACTTC. Its protein reads: CASSLDISGGPAGTQYF.